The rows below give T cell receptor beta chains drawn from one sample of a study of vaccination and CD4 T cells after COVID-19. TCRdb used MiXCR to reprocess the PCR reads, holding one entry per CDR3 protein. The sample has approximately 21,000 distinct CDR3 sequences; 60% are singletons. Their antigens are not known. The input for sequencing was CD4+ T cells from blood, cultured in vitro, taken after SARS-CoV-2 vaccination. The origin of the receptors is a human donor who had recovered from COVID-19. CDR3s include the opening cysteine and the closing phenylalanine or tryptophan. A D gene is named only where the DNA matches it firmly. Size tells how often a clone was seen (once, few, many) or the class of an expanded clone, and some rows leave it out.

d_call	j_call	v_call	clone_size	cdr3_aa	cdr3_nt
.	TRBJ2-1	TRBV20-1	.	CSAARGLGEQFF	TGCAGTGCGGCTAGGGGCTTGGGGGAGCAGTTCTTC
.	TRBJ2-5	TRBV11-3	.	CASSNGQGQETQYF	TGTGCCAGCAGCAACGGGCAGGGACAAGAGACCCAGTACTTC
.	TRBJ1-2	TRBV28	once	CASSTELGRGYTF	TGTGCCAGCAGTACAGAACTAGGTCGGGGCTACACCTTC
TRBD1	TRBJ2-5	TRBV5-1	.	CASSFLPGGNQETQYF	TGCGCCAGCAGCTTTCTGCCAGGGGGCAACCAAGAGACCCAGTACTTC
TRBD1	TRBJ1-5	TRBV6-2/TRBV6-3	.	CASSPRGTGNQPQHF	TGTGCCAGCAGTCCCAGGGGGACAGGCAATCAGCCCCAGCATTTT
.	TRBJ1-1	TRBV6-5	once	CASSYRWGNTEAFF	TGTGCCAGCAGTTACAGGTGGGGGAACACTGAAGCTTTCTTT
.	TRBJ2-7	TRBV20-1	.	CSARNSAAPYEQYF	TGCAGTGCTAGAAATTCCGCGGCCCCCTACGAGCAGTACTTC
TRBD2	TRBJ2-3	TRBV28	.	CASSLGLASSTDTQYF	TGTGCCAGCAGCCTGGGACTAGCGTCGAGCACAGATACGCAGTATTTT
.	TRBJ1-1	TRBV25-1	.	CASTLNTEAFF	TGTGCCAGCACGTTGAACACTGAAGCTTTCTTT
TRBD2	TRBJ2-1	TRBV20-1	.	CSAIYGGANEQFF	TGCAGTGCTATCTACGGGGGGGCCAATGAGCAGTTCTTC
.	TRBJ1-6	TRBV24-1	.	CATIQRPNYNSPLHF	TGTGCCACCATCCAGCGACCTAATTATAATTCACCCCTCCACTTT
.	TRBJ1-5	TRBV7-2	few	CASSLGAGSNSQPQHF	TGTGCCAGCAGCTTAGGGGCAGGGAGTAATAGTCAGCCCCAGCATTTT
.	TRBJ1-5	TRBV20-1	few	CSASYLRGLGGQPQHF	TGCAGTGCTAGTTATTTGCGGGGGCTGGGAGGTCAGCCCCAGCATTTT
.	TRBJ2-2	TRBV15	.	CATSRENTGELFF	TGTGCCACTTCCAGGGAAAACACCGGGGAGCTGTTTTTT
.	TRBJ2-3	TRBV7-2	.	CASSLGGHTDTQYF	TGTGCCAGCAGCTTAGGAGGGCACACGGATACGCAGTATTTT
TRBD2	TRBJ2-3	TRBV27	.	CASRGGTQGYGTQYF	TGTGCCAGCAGGGGGGGGACCCAGGGTTATGGTACGCAGTATTTT
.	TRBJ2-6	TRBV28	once	CASSQRLGTGANVLTF	TGTGCCAGCAGCCAACGTCTGGGAACTGGGGCCAACGTCCTGACTTTC
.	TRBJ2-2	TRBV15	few	CATSRAPGEELFF	TGTGCCACCAGCAGAGCTCCCGGGGAGGAGCTGTTTTTT
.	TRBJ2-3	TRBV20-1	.	CSVLTGPPLTRPTQYF	TGCAGCGTCCTTACAGGTCCCCCTCTAACTAGACCCACGCAGTATTTT
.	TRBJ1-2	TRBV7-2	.	CASSPILAGSYGYTF	TGTGCCAGCAGCCCCATTTTGGCCGGATCCTATGGCTACACCTTC
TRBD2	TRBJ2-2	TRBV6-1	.	CASRTSGSIGELFF	TGTGCCAGCAGGACTAGCGGGAGTATCGGGGAGCTGTTTTTT
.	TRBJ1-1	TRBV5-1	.	CASSLDPPKGTEAFF	TGCGCCAGCAGCTTGGATCCTCCGAAGGGGACTGAAGCTTTCTTT
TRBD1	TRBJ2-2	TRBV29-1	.	CSVTGQARGTGELFF	TGCAGCGTCACTGGACAGGCTCGCGGAACCGGGGAGCTGTTTTTT
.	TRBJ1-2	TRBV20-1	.	CSAVPRTGLFNYGYTF	TGCAGTGCTGTTCCCCGAACAGGGTTATTCAACTATGGCTACACCTTC